This paragraph reports one TCR beta chain. Its recognized antigen is unknown. Per-base quality was not reported, and no clone a single base away is much larger than it. The CDR3 measures 14 amino acids from cysteine to phenylalanine. Here the CDR3 DNA is all that survives: 42 bases in frame from base 1. CDR1 and CDR2 were assigned from the germline V gene as MNHEY and SVGAGI. Relative to germline, V is missing 6 bases and J is missing 4 bases, with 8 bases of the junction outside any gene match. At diagnosis, peripheral blood, uninvolved tumor-adjacent lung and tumor were collected and stored as a combination of fresh-frozen and FFPE material. For TCR repertoire profiling, blood samples were analyzed in the form of peripheral blood mononuclear cells. TCR beta CDR3 regions were sequenced from DNA using the immunoSEQ Assay. The study's own analysis went as follows. To compute T cell density, TCR beta template counts were normalized to usable DNA, which was estimated by amplifying housekeeping genes. Using the preseqR package, richness was estimated by extrapolating to 120,000 templates for tissue samples and 400,000 templates for PBMC samples. Clonality was calculated as one minus Pielou's evenness. To identify tissue-enriched TCRs, differential abundance testing was run on productive amino-acid clonotypes with a minimum total count of 5 and an alpha of 0.1. The Jaccard Index and the Morisita Overlap Index were used to measure how much the repertoires overlapped between compartments. GLIPH grouped TCR beta CDR3s together with public tetramer-defined viral CDR3s, and a viral motif had to include at least three viral sequences and also show V-gene enrichment. Imported from immuneACCESS, the table was reduced by TCRdb to in-frame sequences with V and J called. These copies leave out some clones; in studies compared against another copy, an unresolved V gene accounts for under half, and the cause of the remainder is not known. That table furnishes V, J and clone size, whereas the DNA furnished D and trimming. In all, the sample holds tens of thousands of clones, and 88% of those were seen once. Clones ranked in the top ten supply 20% to 25% of the sample.

These data belong to a study of T cells in localized non-small cell lung cancer (dated by TCRdb to the early 2020s). Notes on the research overall: Comparing tumors with uninvolved tumor-adjacent lungs, the study looked at the T cell repertoires of 200 to 250 patients with early-stage NSCLC. The cohort was made up of about 240 treatment-naive NSCLC patients whose localized lung tumors had been resected. NSCLC patients had a mean age of approximately 66 years, and 120 to 150 were male and around 99 female.

Broad study findings and their caveats: Because multi-region tumor sequencing was not performed, intratumor heterogeneity could not be ruled out. Higher blood T cell density associated with longer overall survival, while higher adjacent-lung clonality associated with shorter survival. Because of the exploratory design, TCR variables were selected using unadjusted p-values without false-discovery rate correction. Uninvolved tumor-adjacent lung showed the highest T cell clonality, higher than tumor, which suggests more focused antigenic responses in the uninvolved tumor-adjacent lung. A median of roughly 58 of the top 100 tumor clones were detected in paired uninvolved adjacent lung, and some 29 of these tumor clones were also found among the top 100 clones of the paired uninvolved adjacent lung.

The receptor chain draws on TRBV6-5 and TRBJ1-1; TRBD1 aligns with 7 central bases. This specimen was peripheral blood, taken before any cancer treatment. The TCR originated in a woman aged 35 to 69 with stage I squamous cell lung carcinoma. The sequenced DNA is TGTGCCAGCAGAATATTGACAGGGATCACTGAAGCTTTCTTT. Translated, this is CASRILTGITEAFF.